The TCR beta chain under discussion was sequenced for a study of graft-versus-host responses after intestinal transplantation. Concerning this clone itself: Its specificity is unknown.

J lost 1 base, V lost 0 bases, and 3 bases had no gene match. The CDR3 has 16 amino acids. Germline CDR1 reads SGHRS; CDR2 reads YFSETQ. This table comes from immunoSEQ multiplex PCR, and its TCRdb copy is limited to in-frame clones, with some not included. Seen here are around 110,000 clones, about nine tenths observed once, and the top ten hold more than 0.15%. Study findings and constraints: Peak circulating GvH clone levels tracked with early post-transplant HvG declines.

The receptor was isolated from a human donor who received an intestinal transplant. Sequenced material: unstimulated CD4+ T cells sorted from spleen or lymph node cells, taken before intestinal transplant. This chain connects TRBV5-1 to TRBJ2-3, with 9 positions matching TRBD1. CDR3 loop: CASSLGDREGTDTQYF. In DNA form, the CDR3 reads TGCGCCAGCAGCTTGGGGGACAGGGAAGGCACAGATACGCAGTATTTT.